This is a list of T cell receptor beta chains from one sample in a study of T cells in Graves' hyperthyroidism and ophthalmopathy. A single record per CDR3 protein comes from TCRdb applying MiXCR to the multiplex PCR reads. Of approximately 600,000 distinct CDR3 sequences in the sample, 20% were seen once. The sequencing sample was made of blood. The receptors were gathered from a man aged 25 to 40 with Graves' ophthalmopathy. Both conserved end residues are part of each CDR3. D genes are given only for firm matches. Expanded clones are given a class, and other clones once, few, many or no size at all.

CDR3 protein,CDR3 DNA,D gene,V gene,clone size,J gene
CASSLPGSYEQYF,TGTGCCAGCAGTTTACCGGGATCCTACGAGCAGTACTTC,NA,TRBV28,many,TRBJ2-7
CAWSPTGGAGEKLFF,TGTGCCTGGAGTCCTACAGGGGGCGCTGGGGAAAAACTGTTTTTT,TRBD1,TRBV30,few,TRBJ1-4
CASSLEEWLGEAFF,TGTGCCAGCAGTTTAGAGGAGTGGTTGGGTGAAGCTTTCTTT,NA,TRBV28,NA,TRBJ1-1
CASSYSSQGSSYEQYF,TGTGCCAGCAGTTACTCGAGTCAGGGTTCCTCCTACGAGCAGTACTTC,NA,TRBV6-5,NA,TRBJ2-7
CASTDGTSIETQYF,TGCGCCAGCACCGACGGGACTAGCATTGAGACCCAGTACTTC,TRBD2,TRBV10-2,few,TRBJ2-5
CASSPSLAGADTQYF,TGTGCCAGCAGCCCTTCGCTAGCGGGAGCGGATACGCAGTATTTT,TRBD2,TRBV9,NA,TRBJ2-3
CSASQGLGFNEQFF,TGCAGTGCTAGCCAGGGTCTGGGTTTTAATGAGCAGTTCTTC,NA,TRBV20-1,few,TRBJ2-1
CASSLVGVRTYEQYF,TGCGCCAGCAGCTTGGTCGGGGTTAGGACCTACGAGCAGTACTTC,NA,TRBV5-1,few,TRBJ2-7
CASSPRQGGSEKLFF,TGTGCCAGCAGCCCACGACAGGGGGGGAGTGAAAAACTGTTTTTT,TRBD1,TRBV7-8,few,TRBJ1-4
CASSPRPVDTQYF,TGTGCCAGCAGCCCCAGACCCGTAGATACGCAGTATTTT,NA,TRBV28,many,TRBJ2-3
CASSVQGVGGTEAFF,TGTGCCAGCAGTGTACAGGGGGTCGGTGGCACTGAAGCTTTCTTT,TRBD1,TRBV25-1,few,TRBJ1-1
CASSLAYGSGELFF,TGTGCCAGCAGCTTAGCATATGGGTCCGGGGAGCTGTTTTTT,NA,TRBV11-1,NA,TRBJ2-2